The entry below gives a single T cell receptor beta chain sequence along with its context. The sample belongs to a study of blood T cell repertoires in COVID-19. Overall study context: Italy, Spain and the United States were the sources of the convalescent and acute COVID-19 samples.

CDR3 length equals 12 residues. Trimming removed 6 bases from V and 7 bases from J, with 10 bases in between. Looked up from germline, CDR1 is MNHEY and CDR2 is SMNVEV (reference sequence). Under the authors' procedure: Reference gene primer amplification in the assay estimated nucleated cell counts. The method was immunoSEQ multiplex PCR; TCRdb's version includes in-frame clones alone and lacks a portion of them. That table gives V, J and clone size, and the DNA gave D and trimming. The sample yields roughly 300,000 clones, around four fifths seen once. The V and J genes are TRBV27 and TRBJ2-1; D possibly corresponds to TRBD1 (5 bases). Specimen: peripheral blood. The TCR comes from a woman aged 45-65 years with acute or convalescent COVID-19. The CDR3 DNA sequence: TGTGCCAGCAGCTCGGACACTAATGAGCAGTTCTTC. Amino acid sequence: CASSSDTNEQFF.